This paragraph reports one TCR beta chain. V lost 5 bases, J lost 0 bases, and 10 bases lay in between. This CDR3 spans 15 amino acids. Germline CDR1 and CDR2: MNHEY and SMNVEV (reference sequence). The data stem from a study of T cell responses to AZD1222 COVID-19 vaccine. Generated by immunoSEQ multiplex PCR, the TCRdb table keeps only in-frame clones and is missing some. The table has approximately 120,000 clones, about 89% seen once. The J gene is TRBJ1-4, the V gene TRBV27; a weak D match, TRBD1 (6 bases). The sequencing used peripheral blood, collected on day 0 of AZD1222 vaccination. This receptor was taken from an adult in good health. This CDR3 reads CASSQGPPTNEKLFF. CDR3 bases: TGTGCCAGCAGTCAGGGGCCCCCAACTAATGAAAAACTGTTTTTT.